This T cell receptor beta chain emerged from a study of immune evolution from preneoplasia to lung adenocarcinoma. Overall study findings and caveats: Top clone share appeared to fall from AAH through AIS, MIA, adenocarcinoma.

TCRdb's copy holds only in-frame clones and misses some; the assay was immunoSEQ multiplex PCR. In the table there are some 3,000 clones, around 48% of which are singletons. Of note for this clone: Its cognate antigen is unknown.

Trimming removed 0 bases at V and 8 bases at J, with 12 bases between. The CDR3 totals 15 residues. The germline V gene has CDR1 SGHDT and CDR2 YYEEEE. The J gene is TRBJ1-6, the V gene TRBV5-6, with D possibly TRBD1 on 5 matching bases. Sequenced sample: FFPE normal lung tissue adjacent to the tumor. This TCR was sampled from a person in their fifties with lung adenocarcinoma. DNA of the CDR3: TGTGCCAGCAGCTTGGCCGGGGGTACAGATTCACCCCTCCACTTT. Protein: CASSLAGGTDSPLHF. Complete variable domain (other parts from reference TRBV5-6 and TRBJ1-6): DAGVTQSPTHLIKTRGQQVTLRCSPKSGHDTVSWYQQALGQGPQFIFQYYEEEERQRGNFPDRFSGHQFPNYSSELNVNALLLGDSALYLCASSLAGGTDSPLHFGNGTRLTVT.